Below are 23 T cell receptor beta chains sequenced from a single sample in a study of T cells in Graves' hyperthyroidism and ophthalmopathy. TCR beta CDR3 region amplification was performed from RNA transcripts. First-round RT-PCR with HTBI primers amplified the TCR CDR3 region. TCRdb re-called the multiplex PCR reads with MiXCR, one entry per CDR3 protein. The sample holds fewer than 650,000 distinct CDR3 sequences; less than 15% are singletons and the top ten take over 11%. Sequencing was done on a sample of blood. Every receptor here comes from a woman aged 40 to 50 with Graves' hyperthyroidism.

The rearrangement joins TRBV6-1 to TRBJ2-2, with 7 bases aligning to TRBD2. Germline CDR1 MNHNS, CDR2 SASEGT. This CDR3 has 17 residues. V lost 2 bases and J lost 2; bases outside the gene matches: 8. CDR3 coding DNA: TGTGCCAGCAGTGAAATTTACCTAGCGGATAACACCGGGGAGCTGTTTTTT. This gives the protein CASSEIYLADNTGELFF.

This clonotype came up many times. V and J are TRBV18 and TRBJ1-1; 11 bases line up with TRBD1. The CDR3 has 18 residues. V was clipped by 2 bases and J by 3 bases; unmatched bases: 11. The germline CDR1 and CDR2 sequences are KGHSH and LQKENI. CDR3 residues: CASSPTGTGGRLDTEAFF. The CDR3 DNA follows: TGTGCCAGCTCACCAACCGGGACAGGGGGACGACTGGACACTGAAGCTTTCTTT.

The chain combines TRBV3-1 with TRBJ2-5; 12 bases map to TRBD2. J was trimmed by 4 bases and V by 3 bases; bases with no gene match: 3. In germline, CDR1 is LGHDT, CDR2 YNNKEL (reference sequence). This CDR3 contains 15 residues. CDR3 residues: CASSHLAGGGETQYF. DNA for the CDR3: TGTGCCAGCAGCCACCTAGCGGGAGGGGGAGAGACCCAGTACTTC.

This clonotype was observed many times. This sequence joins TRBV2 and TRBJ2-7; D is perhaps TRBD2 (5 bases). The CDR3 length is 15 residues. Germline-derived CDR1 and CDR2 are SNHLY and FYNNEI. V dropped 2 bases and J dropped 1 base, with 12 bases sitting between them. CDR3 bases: TGTGCCAGCAGTGAAAGAGTTCCGGGGTCCTACGAGCAGTACTTC. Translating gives CASSERVPGSYEQYF. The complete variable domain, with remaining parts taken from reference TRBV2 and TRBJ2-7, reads EPEVTQTPSHQVTQMGQEVILRCVPISNHLYFYWYRQILGQKVEFLVSFYNNEISEKSEIFDDQFSVERPDGSNFTLKIRSTKLEDSAMYFCASSERVPGSYEQYFGPGTRLTVT.

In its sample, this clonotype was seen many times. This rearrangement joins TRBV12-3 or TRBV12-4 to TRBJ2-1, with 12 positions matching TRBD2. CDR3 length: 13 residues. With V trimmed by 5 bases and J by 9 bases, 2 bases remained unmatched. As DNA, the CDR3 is TGTGCCAGCAGTACGACTAGCGGGAGTGAGCAGTTCTTC. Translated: CASSTTSGSEQFF.

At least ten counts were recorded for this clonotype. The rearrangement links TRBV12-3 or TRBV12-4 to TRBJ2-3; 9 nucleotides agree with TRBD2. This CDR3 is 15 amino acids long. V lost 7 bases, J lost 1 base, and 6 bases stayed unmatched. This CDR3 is CASTVTSGGTDTQYF. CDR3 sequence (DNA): TGTGCCAGCACCGTGACTAGCGGAGGCACAGATACGCAGTATTTT.

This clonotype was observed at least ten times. CDR3 protein: CASSLDGTDYEKLFF. CDR3 DNA sequence: TGTGCCAGCAGCTTAGATGGGACAGACTATGAAAAACTGTTTTTT. V gene TRBV7-9 combines with J gene TRBJ1-4, with 7 bases matching TRBD1. The CDR3 runs 15 residues. V lost 1 base to trimming and J lost 6 bases; unmatched junction nucleotides: 5. CDR1 and CDR2 from the germline V gene are SEHNR and FQNEAQ (reference sequence).

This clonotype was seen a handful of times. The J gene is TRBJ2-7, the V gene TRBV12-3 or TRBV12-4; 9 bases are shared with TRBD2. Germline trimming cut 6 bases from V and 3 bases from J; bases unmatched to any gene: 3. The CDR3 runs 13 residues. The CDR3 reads CASRIAGVYEQYF. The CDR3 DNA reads TGTGCCAGCAGAATAGCGGGAGTCTACGAGCAGTACTTC.

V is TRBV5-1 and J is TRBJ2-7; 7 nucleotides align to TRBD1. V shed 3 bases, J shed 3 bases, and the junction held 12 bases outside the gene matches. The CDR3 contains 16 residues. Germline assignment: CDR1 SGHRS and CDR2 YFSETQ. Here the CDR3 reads CASSSAQGQRHYEQYF. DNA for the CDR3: TGCGCCAGCAGCTCGGCCCAGGGACAGAGACACTACGAGCAGTACTTC.

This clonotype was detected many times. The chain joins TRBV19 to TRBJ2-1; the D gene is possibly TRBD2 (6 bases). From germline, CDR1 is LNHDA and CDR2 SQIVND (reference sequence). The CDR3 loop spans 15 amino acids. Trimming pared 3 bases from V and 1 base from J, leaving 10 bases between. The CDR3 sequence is CASSMGEASYNEQFF. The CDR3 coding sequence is TGTGCCAGTAGTATGGGGGAGGCGTCCTACAATGAGCAGTTCTTC.

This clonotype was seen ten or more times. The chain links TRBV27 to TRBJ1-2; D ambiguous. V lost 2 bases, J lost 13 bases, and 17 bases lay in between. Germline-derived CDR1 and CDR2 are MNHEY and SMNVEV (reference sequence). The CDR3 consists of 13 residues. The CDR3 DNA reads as TGTGCCAGCAGTTTACGATGGGAGACCCTACTCACCTTC. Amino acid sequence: CASSLRWETLLTF.

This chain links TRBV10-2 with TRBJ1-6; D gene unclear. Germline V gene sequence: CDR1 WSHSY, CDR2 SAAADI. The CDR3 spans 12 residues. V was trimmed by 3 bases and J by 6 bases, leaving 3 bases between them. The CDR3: CASSDANSPLHF. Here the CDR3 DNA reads TGCGCCAGCAGTGATGCTAATTCACCCCTCCACTTT.

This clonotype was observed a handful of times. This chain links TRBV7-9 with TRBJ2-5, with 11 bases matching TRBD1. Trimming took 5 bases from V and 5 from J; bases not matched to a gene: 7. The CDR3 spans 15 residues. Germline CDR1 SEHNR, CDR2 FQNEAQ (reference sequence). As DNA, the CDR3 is TGTGCCAGCAGCCGACCGGGACAGGGGGGTGAGACCCAGTACTTC. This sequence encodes CASSRPGQGGETQYF.

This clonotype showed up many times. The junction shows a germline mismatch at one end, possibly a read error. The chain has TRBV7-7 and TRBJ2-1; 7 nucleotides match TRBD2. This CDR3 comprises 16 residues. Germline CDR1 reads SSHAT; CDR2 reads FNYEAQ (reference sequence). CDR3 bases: TGTGCTAGCAGCTGGCCCCTAGCGGATTCCTACAATGAGCAGTTCTTC. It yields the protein CASSWPLADSYNEQFF. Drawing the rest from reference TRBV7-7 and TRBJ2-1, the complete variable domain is GAGVSQSPRYKVTKRGQDVTLRCDPISSHATLYWYQQALGQGPEFLTYFNYEAQPDKSGLPSDRFSAERPEGSISTLTIQRTEQRDSAMYRCASSWPLADSYNEQFFGPGTRLTVL.

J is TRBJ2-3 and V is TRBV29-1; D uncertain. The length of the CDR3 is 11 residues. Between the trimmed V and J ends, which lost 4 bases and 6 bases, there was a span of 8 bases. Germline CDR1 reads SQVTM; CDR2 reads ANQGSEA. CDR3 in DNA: TGCAGCGTTGCGACGGTTGATACGCAGTATTTT. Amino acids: CSVATVDTQYF.

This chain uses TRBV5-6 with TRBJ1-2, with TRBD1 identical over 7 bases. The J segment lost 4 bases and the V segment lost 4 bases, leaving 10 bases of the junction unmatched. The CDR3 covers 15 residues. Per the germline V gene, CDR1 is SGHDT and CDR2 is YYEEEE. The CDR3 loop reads CASSTPGTAIYGYTF. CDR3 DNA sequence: TGTGCCAGCAGCACACCCGGGACAGCGATCTATGGCTACACCTTC.

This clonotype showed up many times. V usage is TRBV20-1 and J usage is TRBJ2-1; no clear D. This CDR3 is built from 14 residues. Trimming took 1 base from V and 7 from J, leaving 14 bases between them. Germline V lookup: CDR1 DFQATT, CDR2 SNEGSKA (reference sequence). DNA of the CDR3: TGCAGTGCTAGAGTCGACCCTACACGGAATGAGCAGTTCTTC. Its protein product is CSARVDPTRNEQFF.

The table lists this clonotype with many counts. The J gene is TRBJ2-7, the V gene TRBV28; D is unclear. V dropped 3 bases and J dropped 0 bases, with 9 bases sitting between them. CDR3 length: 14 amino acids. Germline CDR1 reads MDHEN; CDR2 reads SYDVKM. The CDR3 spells CASSFSGGSYEQYF. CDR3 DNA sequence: TGTGCCAGCAGTTTCTCAGGCGGCTCCTACGAGCAGTACTTC.

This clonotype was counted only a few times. In DNA form, the CDR3 reads TGTGCCAGCAGTTACTCGAGTGGTCAGCCCCAGCATTTT. Translated, it gives CASSYSSGQPQHF. The chain links TRBV6-2 or TRBV6-3 to TRBJ1-5; no clear D gene. The CDR3 length is 13 residues. From germline, CDR1 is MNHEY and CDR2 SVGEGT. V was shortened by 0 bases and J by 6 bases, with 6 bases between the two germline ends.

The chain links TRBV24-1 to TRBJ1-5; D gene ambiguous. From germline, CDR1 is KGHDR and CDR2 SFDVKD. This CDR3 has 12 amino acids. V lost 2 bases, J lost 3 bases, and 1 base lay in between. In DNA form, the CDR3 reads TGTGCCACCAGTGATTACAATCAGCCCCAGCATTTT. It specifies CATSDYNQPQHF.

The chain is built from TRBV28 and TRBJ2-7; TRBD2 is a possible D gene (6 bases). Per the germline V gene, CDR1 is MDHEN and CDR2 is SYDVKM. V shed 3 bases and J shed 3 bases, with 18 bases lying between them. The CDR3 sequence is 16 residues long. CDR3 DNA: TGTGCCAGCAGTTTTTGGGTCACCGGGACTTACTACGAGCAGTACTTC. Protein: CASSFWVTGTYYEQYF.

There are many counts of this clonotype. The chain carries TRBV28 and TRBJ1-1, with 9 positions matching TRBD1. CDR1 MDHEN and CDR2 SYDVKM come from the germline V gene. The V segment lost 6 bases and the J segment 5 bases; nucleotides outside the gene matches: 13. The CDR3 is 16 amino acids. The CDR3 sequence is CASSLTGGNIVTEAFF. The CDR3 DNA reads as TGTGCCAGCAGCCTGACAGGGGGGAACATTGTGACTGAAGCTTTCTTT. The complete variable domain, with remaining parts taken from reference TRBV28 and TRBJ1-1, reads DVKVTQSSRYLVKRTGEKVFLECVQDMDHENMFWYRQDPGLGLRLIYFSYDVKMKEKGDIPEGYSVSREKKERFSLILESASTNQTSMYLCASSLTGGNIVTEAFFGQGTRLTVV.

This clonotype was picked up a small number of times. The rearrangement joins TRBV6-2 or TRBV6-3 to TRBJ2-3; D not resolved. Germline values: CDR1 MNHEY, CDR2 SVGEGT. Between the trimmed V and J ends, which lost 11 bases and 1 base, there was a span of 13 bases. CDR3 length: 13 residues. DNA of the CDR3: TGTGCCGGCTTGATTCCAGGCACAGATACGCAGTATTTT. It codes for CAGLIPGTDTQYF.